The source of this TCR beta chain is a study of T cell repertoires in cytomegalovirus infection. Study overall: A matching HLA type, together with CMV infection, was signaled by public TCR beta signatures.

There are 17 residues in the CDR3. V shed 8 bases and J 4 bases; nucleotides not matched to a gene: 17. The germline CDR1 and CDR2 sequences are ENHRY and SYGVKD. TCRdb reprocessed the reads with MiXCR, giving one entry per CDR3 protein. The data hold around 740,000 distinct CDR3 sequences, with under 40% observed a single time. This receptor was taken from a human donor in good health (CMV status not recorded). Some clones in this sample may be carry-over from other donors' samples. Sequenced input: PBMCs. This chain joins TRBV10-3 and TRBJ2-7, with TRBD1 matching over 10 bases. The CDR3 DNA is TGTGCCATCTCCATCACTAGTGACAGGGGGCGGGGGTACGAGCAGTACTTC. It translates to CAISITSDRGRGYEQYF.